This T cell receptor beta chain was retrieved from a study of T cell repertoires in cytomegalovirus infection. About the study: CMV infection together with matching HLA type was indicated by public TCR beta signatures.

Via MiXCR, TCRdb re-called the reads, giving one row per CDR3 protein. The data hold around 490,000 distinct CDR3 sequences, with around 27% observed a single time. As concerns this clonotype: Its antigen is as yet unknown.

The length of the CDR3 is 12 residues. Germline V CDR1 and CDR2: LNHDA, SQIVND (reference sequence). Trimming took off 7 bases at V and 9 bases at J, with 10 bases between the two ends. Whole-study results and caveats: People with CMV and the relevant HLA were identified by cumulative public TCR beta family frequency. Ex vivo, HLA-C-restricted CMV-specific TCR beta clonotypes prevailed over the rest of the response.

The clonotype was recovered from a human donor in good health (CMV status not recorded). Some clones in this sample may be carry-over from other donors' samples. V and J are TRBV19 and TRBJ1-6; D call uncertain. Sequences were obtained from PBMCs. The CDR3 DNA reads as TGTGCCAGTACCGGGTTGCTTTCACCCCTCCACTTT. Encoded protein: CASTGLLSPLHF. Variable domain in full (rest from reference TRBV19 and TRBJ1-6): DGGITQSPKYLFRKEGQNVTLSCEQNLNHDAMYWYRQDPGQGLRLIYYSQIVNDFQKGDIAEGYSVSREKKESFPLTVTSAQKNPTAFYLCASTGLLSPLHFGNGTRLTVT.